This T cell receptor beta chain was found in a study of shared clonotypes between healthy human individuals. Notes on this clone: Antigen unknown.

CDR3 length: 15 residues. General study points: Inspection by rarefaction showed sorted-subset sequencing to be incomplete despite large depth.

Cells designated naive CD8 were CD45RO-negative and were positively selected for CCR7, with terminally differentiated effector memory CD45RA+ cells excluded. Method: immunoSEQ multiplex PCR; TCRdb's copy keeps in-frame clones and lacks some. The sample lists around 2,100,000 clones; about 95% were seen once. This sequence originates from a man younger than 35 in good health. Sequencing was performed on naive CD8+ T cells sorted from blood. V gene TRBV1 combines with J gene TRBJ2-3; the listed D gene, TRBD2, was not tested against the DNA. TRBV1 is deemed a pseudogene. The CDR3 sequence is CTSSQEGGRGDTQYF. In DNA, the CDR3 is TGCACCAGCAGCCAAGAAGGCGGGAGGGGAGATACGCAGTATTTT.